Only one count was recorded for the clone carrying this T cell receptor beta chain. The antigen is undetermined. Method: immunoSEQ multiplex PCR; TCRdb's copy keeps in-frame clones and lacks some. The profile shows about 70,000 clones, almost 90% of them singletons. At baseline, cycle 4 day 1, and cycle 7 day 1, blood was sampled. This specimen comes from a study of OX40 agonist ivuxolimab in advanced cancers. In the study overall: At doses from 0.01 to 10 mg/kg, patients were given intravenous ivuxolimab every 2 weeks. Past anti-PD-1, anti-PD-L1 or anti-CTLA-4 therapy was accepted, and 40% had received some.

Germline assignment: CDR1 MNHEY and CDR2 SVGAGI. The CDR3 runs to 15 residues. Between the trimmed V and J ends, which lost 5 bases and 3 bases, there was a span of 16 bases. General observations from the study: More expanded clones were seen, on average, in CD8+ T cells than in CD4+.

The TCR was taken from an adult with an advanced solid tumor such as melanoma, head and neck, liver or kidney cancer. This chain connects TRBV6-5 to TRBJ1-1; possibly TRBD1 for D (6 bases). This material consisted of CD4+ or CD8+ T cells sorted from blood, taken in a trial of the OX40 agonist ivuxolimab. The CDR3 loop reads CASSTRGRKDTEAFF. CDR3 coding DNA: TGTGCCAGCAGTACTCGGGGGCGCAAGGACACTGAAGCTTTCTTT.